These T cell receptor beta chains were read from a single sample in a study of T cell repertoires in cytomegalovirus infection. TCRdb reprocessed the reads via MiXCR and lists one record per CDR3 protein. The sample holds just over 300,000 distinct CDR3 sequences, roughly a sixth seen once. The source material was PBMCs. The receptors were gathered from a human donor in good health (CMV status not recorded). Some clones in this sample may be carry-over from other donors' samples. The CDR3 runs from the conserved cysteine through the conserved F or W. The D gene is left open where the match is weak. Rows may omit the clone size; those that give it use once, few, many or a size class.

many	TRBV12-3/TRBV12-4	TRBJ1-4	.	TGTGCCAGCAGTTTAGCACTACAGGGCGCTGAAAAACTGTTTTTT	CASSLALQGAEKLFF
many	TRBV7-2	TRBJ2-6	TRBD1	TGTGCCAGCAGCTTAGACAGGGGGCTAGCCGGGGCCAACGTCCTGACTTTC	CASSLDRGLAGANVLTF
many	TRBV7-2	TRBJ1-6	TRBD1	TGTGCCAGCAGCCCAATCTGGACAGGGTTATACTCACCCCTCCACTTT	CASSPIWTGLYSPLHF
.	TRBV29-1	TRBJ2-3	.	TGCAGCGTTGTCGGGGCGCGCTATAGCACAGATACGCAGTATTTT	CSVVGARYSTDTQYF
many	TRBV7-9	TRBJ1-1	TRBD1	TGTGCCAGCAGCCGGGACAGACCCTCGAACACTGAAGCTTTCTTT	CASSRDRPSNTEAFF
many	TRBV11-2	TRBJ2-7	.	TGTGCCAGCAGCTTATTCTGGGGCAGCAGGGTCAGGGGCTCCTACGAGCAGTACTTC	CASSLFWGSRVRGSYEQYF
many	TRBV28	TRBJ1-5	.	TGTGCCAGCAGTTTTTCCGGGCCCCAGCATTTT	CASSFSGPQHF
.	TRBV6-6	TRBJ1-5	.	TGTGCCAGCAGAGCCTCCCCGGGGACGCCCCAGCATTTT	CASRASPGTPQHF
.	TRBV27	TRBJ2-7	TRBD1	TGTGCCAGCAGTTTCGGGACAGAGTACGAGCAGTACTTC	CASSFGTEYEQYF
.	TRBV28	TRBJ2-7	TRBD2	TGTGCCAGCAGTCCACTGACTAGCGGGGGGGCGAGCTCCTACGAGCAGTACTTC	CASSPLTSGGASSYEQYF
.	TRBV12-3/TRBV12-4	TRBJ2-7	.	TGTGCCAGCAGAAGGGCAACAGCGCTCTACGAGCAGTACTTC	CASRRATALYEQYF
few	TRBV18	TRBJ2-3	.	TGTGCCAGCTCACCACCGGGGGAAACAGATACGCAGTATTTT	CASSPPGETDTQYF
few	TRBV5-3	TRBJ2-2	.	TGTGCCAGCTCTGTTCTAATCCCCACCGGGGAGCTGTTTTTT	CASSVLIPTGELFF
.	TRBV6-6	TRBJ1-1	.	TGTGCCAGCAGTTCGGCACAGACAGGGAACACTGAAGCTTTCTTT	CASSSAQTGNTEAFF
.	TRBV2	TRBJ1-4	TRBD1	TGTGCCAGCAGTTCCTACAGGGGGCTAGCCGAAAAACTGTTTTTT	CASSSYRGLAEKLFF
.	TRBV20-1	TRBJ1-1	TRBD1	TGCAGTGCTAGAGGATTAGGGGGCGGAACTGAAGCTTTCTTT	CSARGLGGGTEAFF
.	TRBV5-1	TRBJ2-2	.	TGCGCCAGCAGCGTCCTCTACAGTTCGAACACCGGGGAGCTGTTTTTT	CASSVLYSSNTGELFF
.	TRBV29-1	TRBJ2-5	.	TGCAGCGCTGAAGGGGGATCCGAGACCCAGTACTTC	CSAEGGSETQYF
.	TRBV2	TRBJ2-5	TRBD2	TGTGCCAGCAGTCAGAGGGTGTGGGGACTAGCGGGGGGCCAAGAGACCCAGTACTTC	CASSQRVWGLAGGQETQYF
many	TRBV7-2	TRBJ1-2	TRBD1	TGTGCCAGCACCACCTTATGGGAGGGGGCCGGCTACACCTTC	CASTTLWEGAGYTF
many	TRBV12-3/TRBV12-4	TRBJ1-5	.	TGTGCCAGCAGAATTCGGACTCCTAGCAATCAGCCCCAGCATTTT	CASRIRTPSNQPQHF
.	TRBV20-1	TRBJ2-1	.	TGCAGTGCTAGAGAAGTGAATGAGCAGTTCTTC	CSAREVNEQFF
few	TRBV7-2	TRBJ2-7	.	TGTGCCAGCAGCTTAGAATTAGCGCCTTCCTACGAGCAGTACTTC	CASSLELAPSYEQYF
few	TRBV20-1	TRBJ1-1	TRBD1	TGCAGTGCCCCCAGGGGACAGGGTGCCACTGAAGCTTTCTTT	CSAPRGQGATEAFF
many	TRBV6-1	TRBJ2-7	TRBD1	TGTGCCAGCAGTGAACAGGGGGCGTTCTACGAGCAGTACTTC	CASSEQGAFYEQYF
.	TRBV20-1	TRBJ2-1	TRBD1	TGCAGTGCTAGGTTACCGGGACAGGGGGGGAGTGAGCAGTTCTTC	CSARLPGQGGSEQFF
many	TRBV15	TRBJ1-2	.	TGTGCCACCAGCAGAGATATACAGGGTTCTGGCTACACCTTC	CATSRDIQGSGYTF
many	TRBV20-1	TRBJ2-1	TRBD2	TGCAGTGCTAGAGGTATAGCGGGGGGAATCTACAATGAGCAGTTCTTC	CSARGIAGGIYNEQFF
few	TRBV6-5	TRBJ2-5	.	TGTGCCAGCAGCTCCCGCCGGGGATCGGAGACCCAGTACTTC	CASSSRRGSETQYF
.	TRBV5-1	TRBJ1-1	.	TGCGCCAGCGTCCTTGCGGAGAACACTGAAGCTTTCTTT	CASVLAENTEAFF
.	TRBV27	TRBJ2-7	TRBD1	TGTGCCAGCAGTTTCACAGGGGGAGCCTACGAGCAGTACTTC	CASSFTGGAYEQYF
.	TRBV20-1	TRBJ1-5	.	TGCAGTGCTAGTCCAGGGGCGGGGAGCAATCAGCCCCAGCATTTT	CSASPGAGSNQPQHF
few	TRBV10-3	TRBJ2-3	TRBD2	TGTGCCATCAGAGAGCTAGCGGGGAGCACAGATACGCAGTATTTT	CAIRELAGSTDTQYF
.	TRBV6-4	TRBJ2-3	.	TGTGCCAGCAGTGGACGGCCCTCGGCAGGGGATACGCAGTATTTT	CASSGRPSAGDTQYF
few	TRBV6-1	TRBJ2-3	.	TGTGCCAGCAACCCCCGGACAGCCACAGATACGCAGTATTTT	CASNPRTATDTQYF
many	TRBV7-2	TRBJ2-1	.	TGTGCCAGCAGCTTAGCGCCCGCCATCTCTACAATGAGTAGGCAGTTCTTC	CASSLAPAISTMSRQFF
.	TRBV5-1	TRBJ2-1	.	TGCGCCAGCAGCTTGTCAGTTCCCCAAGGAGAGCAGTTCTTC	CASSLSVPQGEQFF
many	TRBV6-6	TRBJ1-1	.	TGTGCCAGCAGTTACTCGATAAAGTGGGGTTTGAACACTGAAGCTTTCTTT	CASSYSIKWGLNTEAFF
.	TRBV20-1	TRBJ2-7	.	TGCAGTGCTAGAGAGGGTGGAAGCTCCTACGAGCAGTACTTC	CSAREGGSSYEQYF
few	TRBV20-1	TRBJ2-1	TRBD2	TGCGGAGCCATAAACCGCGGGGGGGCGGTCTACAATGAGCAGTTCTTC	CGAINRGGAVYNEQFF
.	TRBV6-1	TRBJ1-1	.	TGTGCCAGCACGATGGGGGGGTGGGGGAACACTGAAGCTTTCTTT	CASTMGGWGNTEAFF
many	TRBV7-2	TRBJ1-2	.	TGTGCCAGCAGCTTAGGACCAGACGGCTACACCTTC	CASSLGPDGYTF
few	TRBV15	TRBJ1-3	.	TGTGCCACCAGCAGAGATCCGGGGATCTCTGGAAACACCATATATTTT	CATSRDPGISGNTIYF
.	TRBV6-5	TRBJ1-3	.	TGTGCCAGCAGTTACTCGGGAAACAGGAAGGGAAACACCATATATTTT	CASSYSGNRKGNTIYF
.	TRBV20-1	TRBJ1-2	TRBD1	TGCAGTGCTTTGGACAGGGAGAGTATTGACTATGGCTACACCTTC	CSALDRESIDYGYTF